This T cell receptor beta chain was observed in a study of blood T cell repertoires in COVID-19. Overall study context: Samples came from the United States, Italy and Spain, spanning acute and convalescent COVID-19. Sources were T cells, B-cell-depleted T cells, or PBMCs; the material itself was cDNA or gDNA.

This CDR3 has 17 amino acids. V was pared by 0 bases and J by 6 bases, with 12 bases of the junction left unmatched. Germline CDR1 SGHDT, CDR2 YYEEEE. Original processing notes: From reference gene primer amplification, estimates of nucleated cell counts were derived. Clones were sequenced by immunoSEQ multiplex PCR, and TCRdb holds only the in-frame ones, with some missing. V, J and clone size derive from that table, while D and trimming were established from the DNA sequence. The sample consists of approximately 350,000 clones, 75% to 90% of them appearing once. Followed over time, Seattle patients had been enrolled while infection was active. This clone was picked up one time.

Input material: peripheral blood. This sequence was found in a woman between 55 and 75 years old with COVID-19, enrolled during active disease. The chain is built from TRBV5-6 and TRBJ1-2, with 9 bases lining up with TRBD1. The CDR3 DNA reads as TGTGCCAGCAGCTTGGGGGTCTCCCACAGGGGGCTAAATGGCTACACCTTC. Amino acid sequence: CASSLGVSHRGLNGYTF.